The rows below give T cell receptor beta chains drawn from one sample of a study of post-analysis software for immune sequencing data. Using its own MiXCR run on the PCR reads, TCRdb lists one record per CDR3 protein. Among some 160,000 distinct CDR3 sequences listed, roughly 35% were seen once. The specimen was blood, collected after autologous hematopoietic stem cell transplantation. These receptors all stem from a girl aged 5-17 years with multiple sclerosis. Both conserved end residues are part of each CDR3. A D gene is named only where the DNA matches it firmly. Some rows mark clone size as missing; the rest say once, few, many or name a class of expanded clone.

J: TRBJ1-2
length: 15
V: TRBV6-1
D: TRBD1
size: few
CDR3: CASSEERDRDYGYTF
DNA: TGTGCCAGCAGTGAAGAGAGGGACAGGGATTATGGCTACACCTTC

J: TRBJ2-3
length: 16
V: TRBV11-3
D: -
size: -
CDR3: CASSSSPGLHTDTQYF
DNA: TGTGCCAGCAGCTCATCTCCGGGACTTCACACAGATACGCAGTATTTT

J: TRBJ2-7
length: 16
V: TRBV7-9
D: -
size: -
CDR3: CASSFSVREGDYEQYF
DNA: TGTGCCAGCAGCTTTTCAGTTCGGGAAGGGGACTACGAGCAGTACTTC

J: TRBJ1-2
length: 13
V: TRBV10-3
D: -
size: -
CDR3: CATRGTRVYGYTF
DNA: TGTGCCACCCGAGGGACCCGCGTTTATGGCTACACCTTC

J: TRBJ2-3
length: 13
V: TRBV20-1
D: TRBD2
size: few
CDR3: CSVRESLPDTQYF
DNA: TGCAGTGTGCGGGAGTCACTTCCAGATACGCAGTATTTT

J: TRBJ1-1
length: 14
V: TRBV28
D: -
size: once
CDR3: CASSITGANAEAFF
DNA: TGTGCCAGCAGTATCACGGGAGCGAACGCTGAAGCTTTCTTT

J: TRBJ2-1
length: 12
V: TRBV28
D: -
size: many
CDR3: CASSLWGNEQFF
DNA: TGTGCCAGCAGTTTATGGGGGAATGAGCAGTTCTTC

J: TRBJ2-4
length: 16
V: TRBV20-1
D: TRBD1
size: few
CDR3: CSGGTQTGGVKNIQYF
DNA: TGCAGTGGTGGGACCCAGACAGGGGGCGTCAAAAACATTCAGTACTTC

J: TRBJ2-5
length: 14
V: TRBV5-1
D: -
size: -
CDR3: CASSLEGLGETQYF
DNA: TGCGCCAGCAGCTTGGAAGGTTTAGGAGAGACCCAGTACTTC

J: TRBJ1-1
length: 15
V: TRBV29-1
D: -
size: -
CDR3: CSVGAVGPQNTEAFF
DNA: TGCAGCGTTGGGGCCGTGGGCCCACAGAACACTGAAGCTTTCTTT

J: TRBJ1-1
length: 8
V: TRBV2
D: -
size: few
CDR3: CARTEAFF
DNA: TGTGCCAGGACTGAAGCTTTCTTT

J: TRBJ2-7
length: 16
V: TRBV27
D: TRBD2
size: few
CDR3: CASSLLLAGVPYEQYF
DNA: TGTGCCAGCAGTTTACTCCTAGCGGGAGTCCCCTACGAGCAGTACTTC

J: TRBJ1-6
length: 12
V: TRBV28
D: -
size: -
CDR3: CASRGGNSPLHF
DNA: TGTGCCAGCAGGGGAGGTAATTCACCCCTCCACTTT

J: TRBJ1-5
length: 16
V: TRBV28
D: -
size: -
CDR3: CASSSSWGPGNQPQHF
DNA: TGTGCCAGCAGCTCCTCTTGGGGGCCGGGCAATCAGCCCCAGCATTTT

J: TRBJ2-1
length: 11
V: TRBV5-1
D: -
size: -
CDR3: CASSLIDEQFF
DNA: TGCGCCAGCAGCTTGATCGATGAGCAGTTCTTC

J: TRBJ2-5
length: 15
V: TRBV7-2
D: -
size: -
CDR3: CAGSLGPGGRETQYF
DNA: TGTGCCGGCAGCTTAGGCCCAGGAGGTAGAGAGACCCAGTACTTC

J: TRBJ2-1
length: 14
V: TRBV6-2/TRBV6-3
D: TRBD2
size: few
CDR3: CASSGVAGLSERFF
DNA: TGTGCCAGCAGTGGAGTAGCGGGATTAAGTGAGCGGTTCTTC

J: TRBJ2-1
length: 14
V: TRBV6-6
D: TRBD1
size: -
CDR3: CATSGQGSYNEQFF
DNA: TGTGCCACCTCGGGACAGGGGTCCTACAATGAGCAGTTCTTC

J: TRBJ1-5
length: 14
V: TRBV27
D: -
size: few
CDR3: CASSFWGYNQPQHF
DNA: TGTGCCAGCAGTTTTTGGGGTTACAATCAGCCCCAGCATTTT

J: TRBJ1-4
length: 13
V: TRBV20-1
D: TRBD1
size: few
CDR3: CSAVDRGNKKLFF
DNA: TGCAGTGCCGTGGACAGGGGGAACAAAAAACTGTTTTTT